Sequencing of this T cell receptor (beta chain) was carried out in a study of blood T cells in healthy people across ages (dated by TCRdb to between 2015 and 2016). Study-level background: In model experiments, roughly one uniquely barcoded TCR beta cDNA molecule per two T cells was captured by template switching. The study measured age-related changes in TCR beta repertoire diversity using deep sequencing normalized with unique cDNA molecular identifiers. Four age groups were formed from the donors: young (average approximately 15 years), middle-aged (approximately 40), aged (approximately 60) and long-lived (approximately 78). Donors of different ages were randomly distributed across sequencing lanes to avoid experimental bias. The study analyzed two additional independent replicas of 1 million unique cDNA reads from the same blood draw for two donors, one aged 18 to 30 and one aged 80 or older. What the research found in general, with its limitations: Because donor CMV infection status was unknown, age-related changes in expanded clonotypes were potentially confounded. Compared with the aged group, the long-lived group had more naive CD4+ T cells, fewer expanded clones and increased TCR diversity, suggesting age selection. Total diversity estimates from one million sequenced T cells were considered lower bounds and underestimates. As age increased, observed TCR beta diversity per million T cells dropped in a roughly linear way, and a significant reduction was already evident by age 40. A strong correlation was found between observed TCR beta diversity and the percentage of naive T cells measured by flow cytometry. Since profiling was done on bulk unsorted PBMCs, naive and antigen-experienced compartments could not be conclusively compared.

The CDR3 contains 15 residues, cysteine and phenylalanine counted. Only CDR3 DNA is held: 45 bases, read in frame from base 1. Deletion took 8 bases off V and 7 bases off J, with a span of 21 bases between the germline ends. Systemically healthy Caucasian individuals from Russia, approximately 39 in total and aged roughly 6 to 95 years, were included as donors. Each donor gave ten milliliters of peripheral blood, collected into EDTA-treated Vacutainer tubes. Ficoll-Paque density-gradient centrifugation was used to isolate PBMCs, with at least 6.5 million obtained per sample. Trizol reagent was used to extract total RNA from PBMCs, with at least 5.5 micrograms per sample. For every donor, an aliquot of PBMCs went through flow cytometry to measure the percentages of naive CD45RAhigh/CD27high T cells. This clonotype has more than one count but fewer than ten. The antigen it recognizes is unknown. Qualities for individual bases were not recorded, and no much larger clone is one base off.

The method behind the library was 5' RACE. The sample was run on an Illumina HiSeq 2500. A second PCR of roughly 7 to 12 cycles was performed with a sample-barcoded 5' primer and a J-beta primer mix. A template-switch 5' adaptor carrying 12 random nucleotides introduced a unique molecular identifier onto each TCR beta cDNA molecule. Each sample yielded at least 2.5 million CDR3-containing paired-end reads. The Mint cDNA synthesis kit, primed by a TRBC-specific oligonucleotide, was used to synthesize first-strand cDNA from all RNA. Following uracil-DNA glycosylase treatment, all cDNA underwent a first 18-cycle PCR with the universal primers M1SS and BC2_uni_R. Per the original workflow: Each sample was normalized by randomly selecting 1 million high-quality reads, each carrying a distinct molecular identifier. Reads sharing molecular identifiers were discarded rather than binned into consensus sequences. CDR3 identification, clonotype clustering and error correction used MiTCR with a Q25 quality threshold and the strictest error-elimination algorithm. A nonparametric unseen species model with Euler transformation was used to estimate a lower bound on total TCR beta diversity. TCRdb took the public reads, trimmed them with fastp at Q25, ran MiXCR for clone calling and kept in-frame beta chains. Each CDR3 protein gets just one entry, which takes the most common genes and DNA from the rows behind it. V and J calls and clone size were set by TCRdb, not the authors. Across this sample there are about 1.8 million distinct CDR3 sequences, with roughly 52% seen only once. The top ten constitute around 2.1% of the sample.

In this chain, TRBV12-3 or TRBV12-4 is recombined with TRBJ2-1; the D segment is perhaps TRBD1 or TRBD2, each sharing 7 matched bases. Sequencing input: blood. The receptor comes from a woman between 40 and 55 years old in good health. The CDR3 region has the sequence CASGPGGGLWNEQFF. At the DNA level, the sequence is TGTGCCAGCGGCCCAGGGGGGGGGCTTTGGAATGAGCAGTTCTTC.